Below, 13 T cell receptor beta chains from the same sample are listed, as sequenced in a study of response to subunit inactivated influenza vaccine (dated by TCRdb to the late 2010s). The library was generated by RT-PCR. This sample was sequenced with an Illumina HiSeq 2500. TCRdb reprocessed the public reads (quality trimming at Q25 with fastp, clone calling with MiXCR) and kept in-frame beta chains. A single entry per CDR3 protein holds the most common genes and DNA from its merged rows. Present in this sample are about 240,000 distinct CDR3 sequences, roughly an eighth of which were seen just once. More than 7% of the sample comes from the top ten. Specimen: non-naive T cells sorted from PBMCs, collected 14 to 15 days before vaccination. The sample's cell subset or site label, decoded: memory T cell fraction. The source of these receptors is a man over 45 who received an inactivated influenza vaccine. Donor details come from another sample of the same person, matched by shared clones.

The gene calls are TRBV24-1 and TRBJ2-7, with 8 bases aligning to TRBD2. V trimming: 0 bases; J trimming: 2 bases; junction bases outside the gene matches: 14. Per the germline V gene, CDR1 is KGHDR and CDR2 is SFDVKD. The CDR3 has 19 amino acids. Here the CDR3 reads CATSDLERESIGGPYEQYF. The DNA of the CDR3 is TGTGCCACCAGTGATTTGGAGCGGGAGAGTATCGGGGGGCCCTACGAGCAGTACTTC.

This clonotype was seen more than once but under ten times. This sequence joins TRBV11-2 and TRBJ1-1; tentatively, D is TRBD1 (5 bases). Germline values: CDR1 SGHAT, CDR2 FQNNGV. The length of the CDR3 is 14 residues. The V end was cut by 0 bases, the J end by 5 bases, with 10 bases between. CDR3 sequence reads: CASSLDPGLTEAFF. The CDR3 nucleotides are TGTGCCAGCAGCTTAGATCCAGGGCTGACTGAAGCTTTCTTT.

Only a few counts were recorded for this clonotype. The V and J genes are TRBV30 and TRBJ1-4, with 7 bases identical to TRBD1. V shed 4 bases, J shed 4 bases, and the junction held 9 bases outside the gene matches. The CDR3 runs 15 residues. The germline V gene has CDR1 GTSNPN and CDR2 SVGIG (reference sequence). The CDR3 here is CAWTMAGGFNEKLFF. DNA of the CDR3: TGTGCCTGGACCATGGCAGGGGGGTTTAATGAAAAACTGTTTTTT.

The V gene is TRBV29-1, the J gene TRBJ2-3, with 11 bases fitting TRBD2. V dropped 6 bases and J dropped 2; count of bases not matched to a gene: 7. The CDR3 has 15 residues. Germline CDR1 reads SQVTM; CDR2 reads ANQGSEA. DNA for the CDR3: TGCAGCGTGGGGCTAGCGGGAGGTAACACAGATACGCAGTATTTT. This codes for CSVGLAGGNTDTQYF.

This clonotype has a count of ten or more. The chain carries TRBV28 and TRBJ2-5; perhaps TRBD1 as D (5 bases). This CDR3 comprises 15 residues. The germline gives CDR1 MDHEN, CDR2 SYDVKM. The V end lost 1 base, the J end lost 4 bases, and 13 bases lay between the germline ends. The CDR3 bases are TGTGCCAGCAGTTTATCTTCTGCAGGGCCAGAGACCCAGTACTTC. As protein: CASSLSSAGPETQYF.

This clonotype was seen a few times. The CDR3 here is CASSFNYFSGNQETQYF. Written as DNA, the CDR3 is TGTGCCAGCAGCTTCAATTACTTTTCCGGCAACCAAGAGACCCAGTACTTC. This chain joins TRBV7-9 and TRBJ2-5; D remains ambiguous. There are 17 residues in the CDR3. Per the germline V gene, CDR1 is SEHNR and CDR2 is FQNEAQ (reference sequence). V was clipped by 3 bases and J by 0 bases, with 17 bases between them.

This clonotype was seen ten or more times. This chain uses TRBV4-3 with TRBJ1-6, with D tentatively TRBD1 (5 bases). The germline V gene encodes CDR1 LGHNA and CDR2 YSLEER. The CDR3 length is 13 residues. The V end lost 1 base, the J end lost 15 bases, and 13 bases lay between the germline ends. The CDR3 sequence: CASSQVIGGGLHF. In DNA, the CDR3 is TGCGCCAGCAGCCAAGTCATTGGGGGTGGCCTCCACTTT.

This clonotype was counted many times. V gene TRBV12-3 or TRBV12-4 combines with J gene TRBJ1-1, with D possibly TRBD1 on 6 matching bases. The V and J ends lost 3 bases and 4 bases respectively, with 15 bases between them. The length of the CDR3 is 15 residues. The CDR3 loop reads CASSLASWGATEAFF. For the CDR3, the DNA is TGTGCCAGCAGTTTGGCTTCTTGGGGGGCCACTGAAGCTTTCTTT.

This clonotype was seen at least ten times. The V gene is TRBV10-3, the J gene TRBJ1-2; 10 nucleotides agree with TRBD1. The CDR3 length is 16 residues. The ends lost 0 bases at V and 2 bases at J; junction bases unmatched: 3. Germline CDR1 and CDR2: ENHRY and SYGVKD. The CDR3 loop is CAISESWTGGNYGYTF. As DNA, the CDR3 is TGTGCCATCAGTGAGTCATGGACAGGGGGAAACTATGGCTACACCTTC.

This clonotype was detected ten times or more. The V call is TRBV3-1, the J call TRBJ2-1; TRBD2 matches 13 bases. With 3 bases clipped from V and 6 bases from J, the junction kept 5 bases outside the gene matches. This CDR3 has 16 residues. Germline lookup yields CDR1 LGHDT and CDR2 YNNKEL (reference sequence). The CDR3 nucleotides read TGTGCCAGCAGCCAGGGACTAGCGGGACGTACCAATGAGCAGTTCTTC. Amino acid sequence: CASSQGLAGRTNEQFF.

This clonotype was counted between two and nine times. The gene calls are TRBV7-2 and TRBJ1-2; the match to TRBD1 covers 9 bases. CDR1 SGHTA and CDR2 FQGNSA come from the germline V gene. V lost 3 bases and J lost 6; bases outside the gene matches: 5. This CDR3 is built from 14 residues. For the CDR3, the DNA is TGTGCCAGCAGCTTCATAACAGGGGGCAATGGCTACACCTTC. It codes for CASSFITGGNGYTF.

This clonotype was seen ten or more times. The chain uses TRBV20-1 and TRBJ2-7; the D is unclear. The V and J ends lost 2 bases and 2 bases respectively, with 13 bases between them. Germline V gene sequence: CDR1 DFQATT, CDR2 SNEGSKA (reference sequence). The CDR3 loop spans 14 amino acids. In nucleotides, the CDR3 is TGCAGTGCTAGACAGATAGGCAACCCCTACGAGCAGTACTTC. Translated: CSARQIGNPYEQYF.

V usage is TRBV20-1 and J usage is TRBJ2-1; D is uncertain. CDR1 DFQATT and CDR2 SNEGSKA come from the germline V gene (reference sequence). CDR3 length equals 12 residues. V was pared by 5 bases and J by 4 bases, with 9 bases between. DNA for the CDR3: TGCAGTGCTGGCCTACAGTACAATGAGCAGTTCTTC. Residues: CSAGLQYNEQFF.